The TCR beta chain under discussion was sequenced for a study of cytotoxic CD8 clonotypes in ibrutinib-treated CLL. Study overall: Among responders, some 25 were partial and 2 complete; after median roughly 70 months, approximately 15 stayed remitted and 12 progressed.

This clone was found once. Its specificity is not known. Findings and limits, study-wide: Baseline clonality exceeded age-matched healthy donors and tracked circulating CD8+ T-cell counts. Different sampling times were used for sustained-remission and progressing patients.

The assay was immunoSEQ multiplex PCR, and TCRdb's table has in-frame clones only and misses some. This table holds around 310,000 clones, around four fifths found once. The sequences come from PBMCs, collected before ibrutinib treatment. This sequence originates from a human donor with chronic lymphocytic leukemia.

This CDR3 is CASSDVGAYNQPQHF. Written as DNA, the CDR3 is TGTGCCAGCAGTGATGTCGGGGCCTACAATCAGCCCCAGCATTTT. The chain joins TRBV6-1 to TRBJ1-5; D is possibly TRBD1 (5 bases). The CDR3 is 15 amino acids. Trimming stripped 3 bases from V and 3 bases from J, with 12 bases between. The germline V gene has CDR1 MNHNS and CDR2 SASEGT.